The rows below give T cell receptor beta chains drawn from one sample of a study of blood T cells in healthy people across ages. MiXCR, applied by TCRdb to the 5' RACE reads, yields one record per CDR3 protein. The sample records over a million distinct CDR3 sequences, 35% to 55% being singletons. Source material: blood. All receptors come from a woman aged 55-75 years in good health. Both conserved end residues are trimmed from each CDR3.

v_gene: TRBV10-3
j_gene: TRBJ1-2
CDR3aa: AISEEQGSIYGYT

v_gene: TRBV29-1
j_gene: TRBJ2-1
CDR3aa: SGTTGARHEQF

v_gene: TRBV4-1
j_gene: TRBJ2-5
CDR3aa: ASSQPGETQY

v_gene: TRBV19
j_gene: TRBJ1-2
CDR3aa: ATKGQGDLRYGYT

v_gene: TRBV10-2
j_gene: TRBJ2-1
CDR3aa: ASSAGNPNNEQF

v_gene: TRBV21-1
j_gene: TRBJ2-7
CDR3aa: ASSTGTSGGRY

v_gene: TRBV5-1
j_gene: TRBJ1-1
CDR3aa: ATKQALNTEAF

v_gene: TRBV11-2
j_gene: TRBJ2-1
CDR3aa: AGSLVRQGKKVNEQF

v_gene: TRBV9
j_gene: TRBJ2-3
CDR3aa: ASSALTDTQY

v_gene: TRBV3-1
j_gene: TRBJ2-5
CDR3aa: ASSQDRAGVSVETQY

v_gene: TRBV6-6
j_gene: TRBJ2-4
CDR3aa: ASSYHAGGTYERY

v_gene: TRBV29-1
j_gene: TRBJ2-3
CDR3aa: SVQAGGADTQY

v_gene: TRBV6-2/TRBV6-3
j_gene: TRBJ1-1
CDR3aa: ASSPLVVENTEAF

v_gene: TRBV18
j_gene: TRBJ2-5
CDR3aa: ASSERGTQY

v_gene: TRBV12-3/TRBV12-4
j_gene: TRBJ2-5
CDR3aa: ASSPRDRPQETQY

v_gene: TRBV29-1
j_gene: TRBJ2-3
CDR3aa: SVTWRDTGGTDTQY

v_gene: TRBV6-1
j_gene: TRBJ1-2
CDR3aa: ASSEGDRDYGYT

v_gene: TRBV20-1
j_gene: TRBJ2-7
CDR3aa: SASGQGGYEQY

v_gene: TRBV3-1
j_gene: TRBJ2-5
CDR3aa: ASSPQGGWETQY

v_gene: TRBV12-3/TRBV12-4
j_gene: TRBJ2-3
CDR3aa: ASSRIPTGSYTDTQY